This record looks at one T cell receptor beta chain sequence and its context. Germline loops: CDR1 MDHEN, CDR2 SYDVKM. With 5 bases removed from V and 4 bases from J, the gap between germline ends came to 18 bases. This CDR3 spans 16 amino acids. The data belong to a study of blood T cell repertoires in COVID-19. Per the authors' pipeline: Amplifying reference gene primers gave estimates of nucleated cell counts. The method was immunoSEQ multiplex PCR; TCRdb's version includes in-frame clones alone and lacks a portion of them. Clonal size and the V and J genes are those of that table, whereas D and trimming came from the DNA. Here the sample spans about 430,000 clones, 70% to 90% being singletons.

Sequenced material: PBMCs or T cells enriched from blood (not recorded which). The rearrangement joins TRBV28 to TRBJ1-3; TRBD1 is a possible D gene (5 bases). The TCR originated in a woman between 18 and 29 years old who had been exposed to COVID-19. The CDR3 DNA is TGTGCCAGCAGTATATTCCAGGGATTTGGGGGAAACACCATATATTTT. It codes for CASSIFQGFGGNTIYF.